This TCR beta chain derives from a study of blood T cell repertoires in COVID-19. Study information: The analysed material was cDNA or gDNA that came from T cells, B-cell-depleted T cells, or PBMCs.

Sequenced by immunoSEQ multiplex PCR; TCRdb stores in-frame clones only, minus some. Here the sample spans 45,000 to 65,000 clones, roughly 80% being singletons. The CDR3 sequence is 15 residues long. V was pared by 5 bases and J by 1 base, with 4 bases of the junction left unmatched. CDR1 MNHEY and CDR2 SMNVEV come from the germline V gene (reference sequence). Sequenced sample: peripheral blood. The chain couples TRBV27 to TRBJ2-7; 11 bases align to TRBD1. The clonotype originates from a woman at least 80 years old with acute or convalescent COVID-19. The DNA of the CDR3 is TGTGCCAGCAGTAGGGGACAGGGGGGGTCCTACGAGCAGTACTTC. Translation: CASSRGQGGSYEQYF.